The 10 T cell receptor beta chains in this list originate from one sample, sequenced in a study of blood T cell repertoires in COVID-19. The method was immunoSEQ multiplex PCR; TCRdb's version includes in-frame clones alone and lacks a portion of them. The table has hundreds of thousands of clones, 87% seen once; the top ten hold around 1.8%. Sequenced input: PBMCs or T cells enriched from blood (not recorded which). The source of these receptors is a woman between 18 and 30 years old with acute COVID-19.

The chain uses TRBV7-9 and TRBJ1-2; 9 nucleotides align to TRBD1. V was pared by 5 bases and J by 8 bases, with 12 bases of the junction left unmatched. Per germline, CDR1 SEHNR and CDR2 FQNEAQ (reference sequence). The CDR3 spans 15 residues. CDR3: CASSLPGQGTMGYTF. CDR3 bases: TGTGCCAGCAGCCTCCCGGGACAGGGAACGATGGGCTACACCTTC.

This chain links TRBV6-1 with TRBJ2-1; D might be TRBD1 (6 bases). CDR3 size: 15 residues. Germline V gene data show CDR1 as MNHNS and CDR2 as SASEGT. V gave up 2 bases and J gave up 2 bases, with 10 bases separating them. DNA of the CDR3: TGTGCCAGCAGTGAAAGACAGGCCCCCTACAATGAGCAGTTCTTC. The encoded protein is CASSERQAPYNEQFF.

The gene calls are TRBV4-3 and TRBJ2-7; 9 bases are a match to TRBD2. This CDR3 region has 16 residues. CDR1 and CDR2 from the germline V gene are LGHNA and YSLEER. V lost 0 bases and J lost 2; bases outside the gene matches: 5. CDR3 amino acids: CASSQDAASGTYEQYF. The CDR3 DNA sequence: TGCGCCAGCAGCCAAGATGCGGCTAGCGGGACCTACGAGCAGTACTTC.

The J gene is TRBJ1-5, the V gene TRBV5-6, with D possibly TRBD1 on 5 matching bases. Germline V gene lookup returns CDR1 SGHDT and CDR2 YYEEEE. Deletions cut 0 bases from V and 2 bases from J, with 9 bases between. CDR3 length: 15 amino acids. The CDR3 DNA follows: TGTGCCAGCAGCTTGGGGGGCGCGGGCAATCAGCCCCAGCATTTT. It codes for CASSLGGAGNQPQHF.

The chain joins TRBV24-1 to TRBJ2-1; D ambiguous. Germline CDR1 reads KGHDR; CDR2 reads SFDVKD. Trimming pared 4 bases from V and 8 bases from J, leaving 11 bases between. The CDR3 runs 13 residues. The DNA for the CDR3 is TGTGCCACCAGTGACCGAGTTTACGATGAGCAGTTCTTC. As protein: CATSDRVYDEQFF.

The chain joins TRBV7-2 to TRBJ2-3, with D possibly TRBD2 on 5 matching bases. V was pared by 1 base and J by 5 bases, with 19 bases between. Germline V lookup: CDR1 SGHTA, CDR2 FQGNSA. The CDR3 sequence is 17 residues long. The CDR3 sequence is CASSLVVDSLSGDTQYF. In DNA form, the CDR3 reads TGTGCCAGCAGCTTAGTAGTGGACTCGCTATCGGGAGATACGCAGTATTTT.

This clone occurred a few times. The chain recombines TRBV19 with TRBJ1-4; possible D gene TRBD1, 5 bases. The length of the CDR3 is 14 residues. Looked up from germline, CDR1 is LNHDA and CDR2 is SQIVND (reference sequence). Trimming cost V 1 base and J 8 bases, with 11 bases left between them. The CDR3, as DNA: TGTGCCAGTAGTATAGCACAGGTTGACGAAAAACTGTTTTTT. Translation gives CASSIAQVDEKLFF.

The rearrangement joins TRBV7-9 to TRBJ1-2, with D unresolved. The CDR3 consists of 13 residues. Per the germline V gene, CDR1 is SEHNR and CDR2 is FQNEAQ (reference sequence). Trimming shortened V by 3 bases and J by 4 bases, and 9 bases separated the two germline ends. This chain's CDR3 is CASSLYKSYGYTF. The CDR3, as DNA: TGTGCCAGCAGCTTGTACAAGTCCTATGGCTACACCTTC.

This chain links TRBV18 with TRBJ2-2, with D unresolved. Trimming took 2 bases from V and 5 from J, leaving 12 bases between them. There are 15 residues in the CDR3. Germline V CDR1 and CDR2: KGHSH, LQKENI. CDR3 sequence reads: CASSPARPETGELFF. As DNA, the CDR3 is TGTGCCAGCTCACCAGCGCGTCCCGAGACCGGGGAGCTGTTTTTT.

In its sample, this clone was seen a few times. In DNA form, the CDR3 reads TGTGCCAGCAGCGGACAGGGAATAGTTAATTCACCCCTCCACTTT. This codes for CASSGQGIVNSPLHF. The chain uses TRBV5-4 and TRBJ1-6; 8 nucleotides agree with TRBD1. CDR1 and CDR2 from the germline V gene are SGHNT and YYREEE (reference sequence). The CDR3 runs 15 residues. The J segment lost 6 bases and the V segment lost 4 bases, leaving 6 bases of the junction unmatched.